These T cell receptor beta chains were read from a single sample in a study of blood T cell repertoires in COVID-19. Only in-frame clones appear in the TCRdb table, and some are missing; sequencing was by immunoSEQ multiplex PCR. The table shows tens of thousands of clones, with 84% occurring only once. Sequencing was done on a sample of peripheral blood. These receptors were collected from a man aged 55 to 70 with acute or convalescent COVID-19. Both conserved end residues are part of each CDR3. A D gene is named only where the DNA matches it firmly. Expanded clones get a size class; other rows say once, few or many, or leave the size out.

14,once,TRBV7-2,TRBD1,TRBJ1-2,TGTGCCAGCAGCTTAGGGACAGGGAATATGGGCTACACCTTC,CASSLGTGNMGYTF
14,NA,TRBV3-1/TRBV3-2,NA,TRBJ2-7,TGTGCCAGCAGCCAACAGGGGGAGGTATACGAGCAGTACTTC,CASSQQGEVYEQYF
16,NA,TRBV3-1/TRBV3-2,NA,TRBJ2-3,TGTGCCAGCAGCCAAGGACTTTTCCTTAGCACAGATACGCAGTATTTT,CASSQGLFLSTDTQYF
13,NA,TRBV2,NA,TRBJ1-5,TGTGCCAGCAGCACAGGGCCCGCTCAGCCCCAGCATTTT,CASSTGPAQPQHF
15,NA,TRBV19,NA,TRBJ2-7,TGTGCCAGTAGTATAGGTCGGGGAAACATCTACGAGCAGTACTTC,CASSIGRGNIYEQYF
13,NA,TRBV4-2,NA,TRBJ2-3,TGTGCCAGCAGCAAGGACTCCCCAGATACGCAGTATTTT,CASSKDSPDTQYF
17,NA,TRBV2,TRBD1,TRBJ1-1,TGTGCCAGCAGTGCCGGGACAGGGCGGGGTAGGGACACTGAAGCTTTCTTT,CASSAGTGRGRDTEAFF
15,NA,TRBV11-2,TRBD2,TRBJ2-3,TGTGCCAGCAGCTTAGACCTAGCGGGCACAGATACGCAGTATTTT,CASSLDLAGTDTQYF
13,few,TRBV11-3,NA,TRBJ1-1,TGTGCCAGCAGCTTTACAACGAACACTGAAGCTTTCTTT,CASSFTTNTEAFF
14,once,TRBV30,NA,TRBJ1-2,TGTGCCTGGAAGGGGAGGGGGAGTAACTATGGCTACACCTTC,CAWKGRGSNYGYTF
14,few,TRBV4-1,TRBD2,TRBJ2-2,TGCGCCAGCAGGGGAGTAGCGGGAGCCGGGGAGCTGTTTTTT,CASRGVAGAGELFF
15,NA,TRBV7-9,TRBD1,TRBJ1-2,TGTGCCAGCAGCTTACAGGGACAGGTTATTTATGGCTACACCTTC,CASSLQGQVIYGYTF
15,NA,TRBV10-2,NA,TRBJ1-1,TGCGCCAGCAGTGAGTTTGGAGGGTGGGGCACTGAAGCTTTCTTT,CASSEFGGWGTEAFF
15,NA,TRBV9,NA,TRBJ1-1,TGTGCCAGCAGCGTAGCAAGACAGGTGAACACTGAAGCTTTCTTT,CASSVARQVNTEAFF
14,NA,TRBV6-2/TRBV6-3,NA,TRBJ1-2,TGTGCCAGCAGTTCAAGGGGAGGGAACTATGGCTACACCTTC,CASSSRGGNYGYTF
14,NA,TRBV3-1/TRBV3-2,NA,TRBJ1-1,TGTGCCAGCAGCCAAGTAGGAGGGAACACTGAAGCTTTCTTT,CASSQVGGNTEAFF
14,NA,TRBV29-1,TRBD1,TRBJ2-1,TGCAGCGTTGAGAGGACAGGGCGCCACAATGAGCAGTTCTTC,CSVERTGRHNEQFF
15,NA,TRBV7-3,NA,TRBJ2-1,TGTGCCAGCAGCCCCAGGGGCCTTACAGGGAATGAGCAGTTCTTC,CASSPRGLTGNEQFF
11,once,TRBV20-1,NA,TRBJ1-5,TGCAGTGCTAGGGACACCGAGAATCAGCATTTT,CSARDTENQHF
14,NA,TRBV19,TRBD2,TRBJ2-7,TGTGCCAGTAGTATACGGGGGGTAGACTACGAGCAGTACTTC,CASSIRGVDYEQYF
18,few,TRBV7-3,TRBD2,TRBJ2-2,TGTGCCAGCAGCTTAAGAGCGGGGGGACCCACGAACACCGGGGAGCTGTTTTTT,CASSLRAGGPTNTGELFF
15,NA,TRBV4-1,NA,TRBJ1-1,TGCGCCAGCAGCCTCTTCACACAGGGAGGGACTGAAGCTTTCTTT,CASSLFTQGGTEAFF
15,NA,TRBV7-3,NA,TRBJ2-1,TGTGCCAGCAGCTTGGAACGGGGGGCCGCGAATGAGCAGTTCTTC,CASSLERGAANEQFF
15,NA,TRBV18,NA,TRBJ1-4,TGTGCCAGCTCACCAGGAACAGGGCGCAATGAAAAACTGTTTTTT,CASSPGTGRNEKLFF
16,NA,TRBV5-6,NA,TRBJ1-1,TGTGCCAGCAGCTTGATCGGGTTCTTAGGGGGCACTGAAGCTTTCTTT,CASSLIGFLGGTEAFF
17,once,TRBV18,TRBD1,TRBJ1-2,TGTGCCAGCTCACCACCGGTTGGGACAGATTCGAACTATGGCTACACCTTC,CASSPPVGTDSNYGYTF
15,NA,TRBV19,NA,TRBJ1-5,TGTGCCAGTAGAGGACAGTCGTATAGCAATCAGCCCCAGCATTTT,CASRGQSYSNQPQHF
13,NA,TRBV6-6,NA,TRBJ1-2,TGTGCCAGCAGTGGATCAACGGGGTATGGCTACACCTTC,CASSGSTGYGYTF
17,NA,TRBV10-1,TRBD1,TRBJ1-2,TGCGCCAGCTACTTACTACTCCTCTGGACAGGGGGCCTTGGCTACACCTTC,CASYLLLLWTGGLGYTF
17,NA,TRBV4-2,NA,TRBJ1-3,TGTGCCAGCAGCCAAGACAGGGCCCTATTATCTGGAAACACCATATATTTT,CASSQDRALLSGNTIYF
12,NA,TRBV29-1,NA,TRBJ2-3,TGCAGCGCTAGGGGAACCGTCGATACGCAGTATTTT,CSARGTVDTQYF
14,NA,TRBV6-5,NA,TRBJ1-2,TGTGCCAGCAGTCCAACGGGGAGGTTAGGTGGCTACACCTTC,CASSPTGRLGGYTF
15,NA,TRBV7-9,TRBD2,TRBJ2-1,TGTGCCAGCAGCTTAAGACTAGCGGTAAACAATGAGCAGTTCTTC,CASSLRLAVNNEQFF
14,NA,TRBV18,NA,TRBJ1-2,TGTGCCAGCTCAGAAACCAGGGGCACCTATGGCTACACCTTC,CASSETRGTYGYTF
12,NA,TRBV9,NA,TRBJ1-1,TGTGCCAGCAGCGTAGTTGGCGGTGAAGCTTTCTTT,CASSVVGGEAFF
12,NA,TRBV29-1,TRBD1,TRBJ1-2,TGCAGCGTTGGGACAGGGGTTTATGGCTACACCTTC,CSVGTGVYGYTF
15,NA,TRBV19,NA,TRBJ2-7,TGTGCCAGTAGTAATGAGTACTTGGGAGACTACGAGCAGTACTTC,CASSNEYLGDYEQYF
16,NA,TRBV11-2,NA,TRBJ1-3,TGTGCCAGCAGCCAAGGGAGTCTAGGGCTGAGAAACACCATATATTTT,CASSQGSLGLRNTIYF
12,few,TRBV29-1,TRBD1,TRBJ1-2,TGCAGCGTTGAAGATCAGCAGGACAGGTCCCTCTTC,CSVEDQQDRSLF
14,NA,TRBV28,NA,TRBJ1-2,TGTGCCAGCAGTTTATGGGGCAGGGCCTATGGCTACACCTTC,CASSLWGRAYGYTF
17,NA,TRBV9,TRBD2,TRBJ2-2,TGTGCCAGCAGCGTAGAGGGTGCGGGGGGGAACACCGGGGAGCTGTTTTTT,CASSVEGAGGNTGELFF
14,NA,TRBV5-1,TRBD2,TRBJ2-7,TGCGCCAGCAGCTTCAGCGGGGTCACCTACGAGCAGTACTTC,CASSFSGVTYEQYF
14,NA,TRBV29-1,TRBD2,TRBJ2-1,TGCAGCGCCGGGGACTACCACCCTTACAATGAGCAGTTCTTC,CSAGDYHPYNEQFF
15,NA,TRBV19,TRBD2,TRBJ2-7,TGTGCCAGTAGTATCACTAGCGGGGGGGCCCAGGAGCAGTACTTC,CASSITSGGAQEQYF
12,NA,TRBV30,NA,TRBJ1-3,TGTGCCTGGAGTGCCCTTGGAAACACCATATATTTT,CAWSALGNTIYF
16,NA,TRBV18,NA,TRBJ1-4,TGTGCCAGCTCGCGTACAGGGAGTTCAACTAATGAAAAACTGTTTTTT,CASSRTGSSTNEKLFF
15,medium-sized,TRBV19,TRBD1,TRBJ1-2,TGTGCCAGTAGTAAGGACAGGGGGATTCTCTATGGCTACACCTTC,CASSKDRGILYGYTF